This T cell receptor beta chain was identified in a study of glioma-infiltrating T cells after dendritic cell vaccination. Study-level background: Dendritic cell vaccination trial patients had either newly diagnosed or recurrent glioblastoma.

The immunoSEQ assay amplified TCRB CDR3 from up to 2 ug DNA. Amplification used 60 V beta primers and 13 J beta primers. Using immunoSEQ multiplex PCR, the repertoire was profiled, and TCRdb retains in-frame clones only, with some absent. The profile shows 45,000 to 55,000 clones, less than 90% of them singletons. V was pared by 3 bases and J by 2 bases, with 15 bases between. The CDR3 totals 15 residues. CDR1 is SGDLS and CDR2 is YYNGEE in the germline V gene. Source: blood, taken before dendritic cell vaccination. V and J are TRBV9 and TRBJ2-7; D may be TRBD2 (6 bases). This receptor was taken from a human donor with glioblastoma. The CDR3 spells CASSGEGLPTYEQYF. CDR3 bases: TGTGCCAGCAGCGGCGAGGGACTGCCGACCTACGAGCAGTACTTC.